A single sample gave rise to the 29 T cell receptor beta chains below, sequenced in a study of cytomegalovirus exposure and HLA in healthy donors. The primer mix had 60 Vbeta and 13 Jbeta primers. Clones were read by immunoSEQ multiplex PCR, and TCRdb kept only the in-frame ones, dropping some. The sample holds about 130,000 clones, approximately 69% seen once. The sample was PBMCs. These receptors all come from a man in his forties or fifties in good health and CMV-seropositive.

The CDR3 is CASSAILTGTSEQYF. The CDR3, as DNA: TGTGCCAGCAGCGCGATACTGACAGGGACGAGCGAGCAGTACTTC. The rearrangement uses TRBV9 and TRBJ2-7, with 7 bases aligning to TRBD1. CDR3 length equals 15 residues. Germline V gene sequence: CDR1 SGDLS, CDR2 YYNGEE. After removal of 3 bases from V and 6 bases from J, the junction contained 12 bases not matched to a gene.

CDR3 nucleotides: TGTGCCAGCAGCTTAGGGACTAGCGGGGCCCACTCCTACGAGCAGTACTTC. Its translation is CASSLGTSGAHSYEQYF. The J gene is TRBJ2-7, the V gene TRBV7-6, with TRBD2 matching over 12 bases. V lost 1 base and J lost 0; bases outside the gene matches: 4. The CDR3 is 17 amino acids. CDR1 SGHVS and CDR2 FNYEAQ come from the germline V gene.

This clone was seen just once. This chain links TRBV6-6 with TRBJ1-1; weak D call: TRBD1 (5 bases). The CDR3 spans 14 residues. The germline V and J ends were trimmed by 0 bases and 2 bases, with 7 bases remaining between them. Germline V gene lookup returns CDR1 MNHNY and CDR2 SVGAGI (reference sequence). The CDR3 nucleotides are TGTGCCAGCAGTTACTCGACAGATAACACTGAAGCTTTCTTT. This sequence encodes CASSYSTDNTEAFF.

The V call is TRBV7-9, the J call TRBJ2-5; the match to TRBD2 covers 9 bases. Germline trimming cut 0 bases from V and 5 bases from J; bases unmatched to any gene: 10. The CDR3 is made up of 17 amino acids. Looked up from germline, CDR1 is SEHNR and CDR2 is FQNEAQ (reference sequence). CDR3 loop: CASSLATGGRARETQYF. CDR3 nucleotide sequence: TGTGCCAGCAGCTTAGCGACTGGCGGGAGGGCCCGGGAGACCCAGTACTTC.

The V gene is TRBV18, the J gene TRBJ1-1; 8 bases map to TRBD1. V shed 5 bases, J shed 4 bases, and the junction held 3 bases outside the gene matches. The CDR3 length is 13 residues. Germline CDR1 and CDR2: KGHSH and LQKENI. Here the CDR3 reads CASSSTGGTEAFF. CDR3 bases: TGTGCCAGCTCATCCACAGGGGGCACTGAAGCTTTCTTT.

About this clone: One end of the junction varies from germline; a read error may be responsible. Other DNA sequences of this sample code for an identical CDR3. The chain has TRBV4-2 and TRBJ1-1, with D unresolved. Germline loops: CDR1 LGHNA, CDR2 YNFKEQ. This CDR3 spans 17 amino acids. In nucleotides, the CDR3 is TGTGCCAGCAGTCAAGGGCAGGAGGCAAGTATGAACACTGAAGCTTTCTTT. This gives the protein CASSQGQEASMNTEAFF.

The chain couples TRBV7-9 to TRBJ1-4, with D possibly being TRBD1 (5 bases). V was shortened by 4 bases and J by 0 bases, with 12 bases between the two germline ends. CDR1 is SEHNR and CDR2 is FQNEAQ in the germline V gene (reference sequence). The CDR3 is 16 amino acids. CDR3 amino acids: CASSSFSTATNEKLFF. The CDR3 DNA is TGTGCCAGCAGCTCATTCTCGACAGCAACTAATGAAAAACTGTTTTTT.

This clone was recorded a few times. The rearrangement uses TRBV2 and TRBJ2-1; 15 bases are a match to TRBD2. The CDR3 has 20 residues. The germline V gene encodes CDR1 SNHLY and CDR2 FYNNEI. V was pared by 1 base and J by 7 bases, with 14 bases of the junction left unmatched. The CDR3 DNA reads TGTGCCAGCAGTGAAGTTGGAGGGACTAGCGGGAGGAGGCCTCGGAATGAGCAGTTCTTC. Translating it yields CASSEVGGTSGRRPRNEQFF.

The chain carries TRBV7-2 and TRBJ1-5; 10 nucleotides match TRBD1. V gave up 4 bases and J gave up 5 bases; unmatched junction bases: 5. The CDR3 is 15 amino acids. The germline V gene encodes CDR1 SGHTA and CDR2 FQGNSA. CDR3 residues: CASSWKGTGDQPQHF. CDR3 coding DNA: TGTGCCAGCAGCTGGAAGGGGACAGGGGATCAGCCCCAGCATTTT.

V usage is TRBV18 and J usage is TRBJ2-1; 7 bases match TRBD1. J gave up 0 bases and V 3 bases, and 5 bases lay outside the gene matches. Germline loops: CDR1 KGHSH, CDR2 LQKENI. This CDR3 region has 16 residues. CDR3 DNA sequence: TGTGCCAGCTCACCGCCTTCAGGGGGCTCCTACAATGAGCAGTTCTTC. This sequence encodes CASSPPSGGSYNEQFF.

The rearrangement uses TRBV5-5 and TRBJ2-5; 8 bases map to TRBD2. V was pared by 1 base and J by 1 base, with 6 bases of the junction left unmatched. The CDR3 spans 16 residues. In germline, CDR1 is SGHKS, CDR2 YYEKEE (reference sequence). CDR3 DNA: TGTGCCAGCAGCTTGTCCGGTCTAGCGGGCCAAGAGACCCAGTACTTC. Translating it yields CASSLSGLAGQETQYF.

The V and J genes are TRBV12-5 and TRBJ1-5; D may be TRBD1 (5 bases). The CDR3 sequence is 14 residues long. Looked up from germline, CDR1 is LGHNT and CDR2 is FRNRAP. V was trimmed by 1 base and J by 5 bases, leaving 9 bases between them. The CDR3 DNA sequence: TGTGCTAGTGGTTTGGGACAGATCTATCAGCCCCAGCATTTT. Encoded protein: CASGLGQIYQPQHF.

The rearrangement links TRBV5-1 to TRBJ2-5; TRBD2 matches 9 bases. Germline loops: CDR1 SGHRS, CDR2 YFSETQ. CDR3 length equals 16 residues. V lost 7 bases and J lost 4; bases outside the gene matches: 14. The chain's CDR3 is CASRRFAAGGGETQYF. The CDR3 nucleotides read TGCGCCAGCCGACGCTTCGCGGCGGGGGGGGGAGAGACCCAGTACTTC.

The V gene is TRBV6-1, the J gene TRBJ1-5, with D perhaps TRBD1 (5 bases). The germline V and J ends were trimmed by 7 bases and 3 bases, with 13 bases remaining between them. This CDR3 is built from 14 residues. The germline CDR1 and CDR2 sequences are MNHNS and SASEGT. The CDR3: CASNRGGVNQPQHF. CDR3 bases: TGTGCCAGCAATCGAGGAGGGGTCAATCAGCCCCAGCATTTT.

In its sample, this clone was seen once. The chain uses TRBV11-3 and TRBJ2-2; TRBD2 agrees at 8 bases. CDR3 size: 15 residues. CDR1 SGHNT and CDR2 YENEEA come from the germline V gene. The trim removed 5 bases at V and 2 bases at J, leaving 4 bases unmatched. CDR3: CASSRSGTNTGELFF. The CDR3 nucleotides are TGTGCCAGCAGCCGTAGCGGGACCAACACCGGGGAGCTGTTTTTT.

The chain joins TRBV11-3 to TRBJ2-1, with 9 bases that match TRBD2. There are 14 residues in the CDR3. In germline, CDR1 is SGHNT, CDR2 YENEEA. The ends lost 5 bases at V and 5 bases at J; junction bases unmatched: 4. CDR3 sequence: CASSIGLANNEQFF. CDR3 nucleotide sequence: TGTGCCAGCAGCATAGGACTAGCGAACAATGAGCAGTTCTTC. Complete variable domain (other parts from reference TRBV11-3 and TRBJ2-1): EAGVVQSPRYKIIEKKQPVAFWCNPISGHNTLYWYLQNLGQGPELLIRYENEEAVDDSQLPKDRFSAERLKGVDSTLKIQPAELGDSAVYLCASSIGLANNEQFFGPGTRLTVL.

The chain combines TRBV11-2 with TRBJ2-3; 10 positions match TRBD1. The CDR3 consists of 15 residues. V was pared by 5 bases and J by 5 bases, with 7 bases of the junction left unmatched. Germline assignment: CDR1 SGHAT and CDR2 FQNNGV. The CDR3 DNA sequence: TGTGCCAGCAGCCTGGACAGGGGGTACCGAGATACGCAGTATTTT. Amino acid sequence: CASSLDRGYRDTQYF.

The chain uses TRBV5-1 and TRBJ1-2; D gene ambiguous. The CDR3 totals 13 residues. CDR1 is SGHRS, CDR2 YFSETQ, per germline. Deletions cut 1 base from V and 1 base from J, with 5 bases between. The CDR3 loop is CASSLTDNYGYTF. Here the CDR3 DNA reads TGCGCCAGCAGCTTGACAGATAACTATGGCTACACCTTC.

Only one count was recorded for this clone. This chain uses TRBV19 with TRBJ2-3; D might be TRBD2 (5 bases). The CDR3 sequence is 12 residues long. V was trimmed by 6 bases and J by 14 bases, leaving 18 bases between them. The germline V gene encodes CDR1 LNHDA and CDR2 SQIVND (reference sequence). CDR3 nucleotide sequence: TGTGCCAGTAGCCCCCGGGGAACGGGCCGGTATTTT. This translates into CASSPRGTGRYF.

The chain recombines TRBV5-1 with TRBJ2-1, with TRBD2 matching 13 bases. CDR1 is SGHRS and CDR2 is YFSETQ in the germline V gene. This CDR3 has 17 residues. Trimming took 2 bases from V and 5 from J; bases not matched to a gene: 7. The chain's CDR3 is CASSLTSGGALDNEQFF. DNA of the CDR3: TGCGCCAGCAGCTTAACTAGCGGGGGGGCCTTGGACAATGAGCAGTTCTTC.

This clone has a handful of counts. This chain joins TRBV16 and TRBJ1-3; 7 nucleotides line up with TRBD1. With V trimmed by 2 bases and J by 5 bases, 3 bases remained unmatched. The CDR3 is made up of 14 amino acids. From germline, CDR1 is KGHSY and CDR2 FQNENV. CDR3 amino acids: CASSQDRDRNTIYF. The CDR3 DNA sequence: TGTGCCAGCAGCCAAGACAGGGACAGAAACACCATATATTTT.

The chain has TRBV29-1 and TRBJ2-2, with D maybe TRBD2 (7 bases). V gave up 8 bases and J gave up 0 bases, with 19 bases separating them. This CDR3 comprises 16 residues. The germline V gene encodes CDR1 SQVTM and CDR2 ANQGSEA. The CDR3 loop reads CSLTRPGGANTGELFF. CDR3 nucleotides: TGCAGCCTTACCCGACCGGGGGGCGCGAACACCGGGGAGCTGTTTTTT.

This clone came up a few times. The chain links TRBV5-1 to TRBJ1-5; TRBD1 matches 7 bases. V dropped 5 bases and J dropped 2; count of bases not matched to a gene: 4. Germline V gene lookup returns CDR1 SGHRS and CDR2 YFSETQ. CDR3 length equals 14 residues. The CDR3: CASREGTGNQPQHF. As DNA, the CDR3 is TGCGCCAGCAGGGAAGGGACAGGCAATCAGCCCCAGCATTTT.

The chain has TRBV11-1 and TRBJ2-7; a possible D gene is TRBD2 (6 bases). Between the trimmed V and J ends, which lost 2 bases and 4 bases, there was a span of 12 bases. CDR1 is SGHAT, CDR2 FQDESV, per germline (reference sequence). The CDR3 has 14 residues. The CDR3 nucleotides are TGTGCCAGCAGCTTATTCCGGGACTCTTACGAGCAGTACTTC. Its translation is CASSLFRDSYEQYF.

This rearrangement joins TRBV9 to TRBJ2-3, with a weak D call TRBD2 (5 bases). Trimming removed 0 bases at V and 1 base at J, with 12 bases between. The CDR3 length is 16 residues. From germline, CDR1 is SGDLS and CDR2 YYNGEE. The CDR3, as DNA: TGTGCCAGCAGCGTAGGGACGGGAATCCGCACAGATACGCAGTATTTT. Its translation is CASSVGTGIRTDTQYF.

Here the CDR3 DNA reads TGTGCCAGCAGCTTCTTTAGCGGGATGGGCGGAAGCACAGATACGCAGTATTTT. It yields the protein CASSFFSGMGGSTDTQYF. This chain uses TRBV5-8 with TRBJ2-3; 8 positions match TRBD2. The germline CDR1 and CDR2 sequences are SGHTS and YDEGEE. V lost 2 bases and J lost 0; bases outside the gene matches: 11. The CDR3 extends over 18 amino acids.

Only a few counts were recorded for this clone. J is TRBJ2-7 and V is TRBV11-3; perhaps TRBD1 as D (5 bases). The CDR3 totals 13 residues. Germline values: CDR1 SGHNT, CDR2 YENEEA. The ends were cut back, 1 base at V and 2 bases at J, with 6 bases in the middle. The CDR3 DNA sequence: TGTGCCAGCAGCTTAGGCAGGGCCTACGAGCAGTACTTC. Protein: CASSLGRAYEQYF.

The chain is built from TRBV6-5 and TRBJ1-2; D is uncertain. The germline gives CDR1 MNHEY, CDR2 SVGAGI. This CDR3 has 14 amino acids. V lost 6 bases and J 1 base, leaving 12 bases between the germline ends. The DNA of the CDR3 is TGTGCCAGCAGGACATCGACACTTAACTATGGCTACACCTTC. Its protein is CASRTSTLNYGYTF.

Details on this clone: The identical CDR3 is also encoded by other nucleotide sequences in the sample. The chain carries TRBV19 and TRBJ1-1; maybe TRBD1 (5 bases). Germline loops: CDR1 LNHDA, CDR2 SQIVND (reference sequence). This CDR3 is built from 13 residues. V was trimmed by 0 bases and J by 3 bases, leaving 5 bases between them. The DNA of the CDR3 is TGTGCCAGTAGTATAGACAGGGACACTGAAGCTTTCTTT. Its protein product is CASSIDRDTEAFF.